Listed below are T cell receptor beta chains from one sample, sequenced in a study of blood T cell repertoires in COVID-19. Using immunoSEQ multiplex PCR, the repertoire was profiled, and TCRdb retains in-frame clones only, with some absent. The sample holds about 110,000 clones; over 60% are singletons and the top ten take about a sixth. The sample comprised peripheral blood. The source is a woman older than 75 with active or convalescent COVID-19. The conserved cysteine and the conserved F or W are not part of the CDR3 here.

j_call v_call cdr3_aa
TRBJ2-7 TRBV2 ASSRPGQGSHEQY
TRBJ2-3 TRBV29-1 SVVAGGKFDTQY
TRBJ1-1 TRBV5-1 ASSSTGGETEAF
TRBJ2-7 TRBV30 AWSVGGTSYEQY
TRBJ2-1 TRBV19 ASQFLYGTYYNEQF
TRBJ2-2 TRBV6-4 ASSAQGGTGELF
TRBJ2-1 TRBV5-4 ASNPAGSSYNEQF
TRBJ1-1 TRBV27 ASRKLGQVTYTEAF
TRBJ2-3 TRBV7-9 ASSLASGRIDTQY
TRBJ2-5 TRBV7-2 ASTLFPPTGGEETQY
TRBJ2-1 TRBV28 ASRDTGTGRDNEQF
TRBJ2-3 TRBV19 ASMSGGADTQY
TRBJ1-3 TRBV7-3 ASSAHSGSGNTIY
TRBJ2-1 TRBV5-1 ASSLQGIGEQF
TRBJ2-5 TRBV5-1 ASSLATGAEETQY
TRBJ2-4 TRBV19 ASSLDSPSAKNIQY
TRBJ2-7 TRBV6-6 ASSYSVVAGEQY
TRBJ2-2 TRBV6-1 ASSEGTALLWDTGELF
TRBJ2-7 TRBV4-1 ASSQDQTSYEQY
TRBJ1-5 TRBV12-3/TRBV12-4 ASSYQNQPQH
TRBJ1-2 TRBV10-1 ASSGLRSYGYT
TRBJ2-2 TRBV5-4 ASSFGTSGSAGELF
TRBJ2-7 TRBV18 ASSPGQGPYEQY
TRBJ1-4 TRBV19 ASRPTGGGEKLF
TRBJ1-5 TRBV28 ASERQVKEPQH
TRBJ2-7 TRBV7-9 ASSKQTATYEQY
TRBJ1-5 TRBV10-1 ASSEGRDSNQPQH
TRBJ1-2 TRBV7-9 ASSQPGYGYT
TRBJ2-7 TRBV18 ASSHLTGTEFSYEQY
TRBJ2-1 TRBV2 ASSDQGSSNEQF
TRBJ1-6 TRBV5-1 ASRGGDSSPLH
TRBJ2-7 TRBV5-5 ASSLVQGGEQY
TRBJ2-1 TRBV5-4 ASSFRQEDEQF
TRBJ1-2 TRBV5-1 ASSPGQSPNGYT
TRBJ1-5 TRBV28 ASSSSWQPQH
TRBJ2-1 TRBV28 ASSPHISRTYNEQF
TRBJ2-6 TRBV6-4 ASSKQGSGANVLT
TRBJ2-5 TRBV7-9 ASSKRPSGPQETQY
TRBJ2-3 TRBV28 ASSPPGLRTSTDTQY
TRBJ1-3 TRBV5-1 ASSLALGSGNTIY